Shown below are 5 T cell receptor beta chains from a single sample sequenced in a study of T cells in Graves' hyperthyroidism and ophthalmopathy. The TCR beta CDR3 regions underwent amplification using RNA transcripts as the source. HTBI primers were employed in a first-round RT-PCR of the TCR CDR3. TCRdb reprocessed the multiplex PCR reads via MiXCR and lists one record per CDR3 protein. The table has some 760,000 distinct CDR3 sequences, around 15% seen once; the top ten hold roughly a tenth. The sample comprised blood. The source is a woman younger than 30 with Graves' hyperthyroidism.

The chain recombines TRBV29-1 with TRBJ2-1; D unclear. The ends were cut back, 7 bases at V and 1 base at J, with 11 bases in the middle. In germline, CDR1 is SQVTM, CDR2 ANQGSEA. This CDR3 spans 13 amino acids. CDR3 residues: CSGTGSSYNEQFF. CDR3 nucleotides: TGCAGCGGCACCGGGTCGTCCTACAATGAGCAGTTCTTC.

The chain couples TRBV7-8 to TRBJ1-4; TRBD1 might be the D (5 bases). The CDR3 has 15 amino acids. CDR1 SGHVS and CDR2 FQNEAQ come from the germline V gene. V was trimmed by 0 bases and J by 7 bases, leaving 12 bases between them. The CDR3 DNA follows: TGTGCCAGCAGCTTAGCAGGGGAAAGGGCTGAAAAACTGTTTTTT. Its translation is CASSLAGERAEKLFF.

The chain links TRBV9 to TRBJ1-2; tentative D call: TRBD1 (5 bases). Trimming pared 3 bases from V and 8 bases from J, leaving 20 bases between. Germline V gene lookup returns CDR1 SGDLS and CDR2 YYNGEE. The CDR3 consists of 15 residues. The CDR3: CASSAGVGKNFGYTF. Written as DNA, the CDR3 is TGTGCCAGCAGCGCGGGGGTCGGAAAGAACTTCGGCTACACCTTC.

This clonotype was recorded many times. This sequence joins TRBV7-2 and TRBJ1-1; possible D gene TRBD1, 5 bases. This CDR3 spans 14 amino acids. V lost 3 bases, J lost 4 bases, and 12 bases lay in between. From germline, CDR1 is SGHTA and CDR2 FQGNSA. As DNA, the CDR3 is TGTGCCAGCAGCTTCCAACCCGGGGGCACTGAAGCTTTCTTT. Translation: CASSFQPGGTEAFF.

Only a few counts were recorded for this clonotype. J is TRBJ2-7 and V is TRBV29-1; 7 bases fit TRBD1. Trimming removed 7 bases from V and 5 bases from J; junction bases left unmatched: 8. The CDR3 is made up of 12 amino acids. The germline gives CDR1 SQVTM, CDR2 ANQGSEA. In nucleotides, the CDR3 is TGCAGCGCCTTGACAGGGTTCGACGAGCAGTACTTC. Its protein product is CSALTGFDEQYF.